This TCR beta chain was identified during a study of T cells in Graves' hyperthyroidism and ophthalmopathy. This clonotype was observed many times. Subjects with ophthalmopathy showed a Clinical Activity Score no lower than 3, a NOSPECS grade no lower than 4, and a duration shorter than 3 months. Amplification of TCR beta CDR3 regions used RNA as the template. RT-PCR in the first round (using the HTBI primer set) targeted the TCR CDR3. TCRdb used MiXCR to reprocess the multiplex PCR reads, holding one entry per CDR3 protein. The sample shows about 400,000 distinct CDR3 sequences, about 14% of them seen only once. CDR3 length: 14 residues. Looked up from germline, CDR1 is DFQATT and CDR2 is SNEGSKA (reference sequence). V gave up 3 bases and J gave up 4 bases; unmatched junction bases: 7.

The receptor's source is a woman in her twenties or thirties with Graves' ophthalmopathy. This chain uses TRBV20-1 with TRBJ2-5; the match to TRBD1 covers 8 bases. Material: blood. The CDR3 region is CSASTGQGLETQYF. CDR3 DNA: TGCAGTGCTAGTACTGGACAGGGCTTAGAGACCCAGTACTTC.